This T cell receptor (beta chain) is from a study of Tregs in tolerant kidney transplant recipients. Study context: Related graft donors supplied nonmyeloablative bone marrow transplants, and mixed chimerism was transient.

Study-wide results and caveats: Activated donor B cell expansion appeared to reveal the most relevant donor-specific TCRbeta repertoire.

Of note for this clone: The antigen remains unidentified.

Profiled with immunoSEQ multiplex PCR; TCRdb holds only in-frame clones, not every one. The repertoire consists of 62,000 or so clones, with roughly 98% occurring once and the leading ten covering 0.34%. Germline CDR1 reads SGHAT; CDR2 reads FQNNGV. The length of the CDR3 is 16 residues. V lost 5 bases and J lost 5; bases outside the gene matches: 13. The chain uses TRBV11-2 and TRBJ2-5; 8 bases match TRBD2. The sequences come from Tregs from blood, collected before the transplant. This clonotype originated in a human donor who received a combined kidney and bone marrow transplant. CDR3: CASSITSGRGLETQYF. CDR3 bases: TGTGCCAGCAGCATAACTAGCGGCAGGGGTTTGGAGACCCAGTACTTC.